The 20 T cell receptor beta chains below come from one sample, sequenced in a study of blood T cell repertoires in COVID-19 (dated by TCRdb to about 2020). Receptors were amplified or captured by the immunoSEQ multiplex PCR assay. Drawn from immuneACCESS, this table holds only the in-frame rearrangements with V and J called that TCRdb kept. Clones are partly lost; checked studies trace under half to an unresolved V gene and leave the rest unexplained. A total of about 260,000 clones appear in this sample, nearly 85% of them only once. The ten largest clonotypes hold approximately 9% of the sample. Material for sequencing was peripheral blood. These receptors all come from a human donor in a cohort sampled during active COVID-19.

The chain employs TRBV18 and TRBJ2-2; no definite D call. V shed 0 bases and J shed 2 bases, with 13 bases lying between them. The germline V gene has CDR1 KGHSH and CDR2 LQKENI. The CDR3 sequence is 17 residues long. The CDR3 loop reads CASSPPNRPFNTGELFF. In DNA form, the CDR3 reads TGTGCCAGCTCACCACCGAACAGACCCTTTAACACCGGGGAGCTGTTTTTT.

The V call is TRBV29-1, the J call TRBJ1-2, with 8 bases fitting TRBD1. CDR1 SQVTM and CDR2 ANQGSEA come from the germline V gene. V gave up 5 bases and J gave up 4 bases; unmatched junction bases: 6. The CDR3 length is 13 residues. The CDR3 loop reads CSVRGQGAYGYTF. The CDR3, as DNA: TGCAGCGTTCGAGGCCAGGGGGCCTATGGCTACACCTTC.

The CDR3: CASSLETSGGRRGELFF. The CDR3 bases are TGTGCCAGCAGCTTAGAGACTAGCGGGGGCCGCCGCGGGGAGCTGTTTTTT. V gene TRBV7-2 combines with J gene TRBJ2-2; 12 bases fit TRBD2. Germline lookup yields CDR1 SGHTA and CDR2 FQGNSA. V lost 1 base to trimming and J lost 7 bases; unmatched junction nucleotides: 7. The CDR3 covers 17 residues.

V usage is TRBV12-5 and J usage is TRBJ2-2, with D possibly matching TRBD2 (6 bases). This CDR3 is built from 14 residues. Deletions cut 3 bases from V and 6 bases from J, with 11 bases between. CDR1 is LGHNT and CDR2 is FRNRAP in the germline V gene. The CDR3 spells CASGLRLDAGELFF. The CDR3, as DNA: TGTGCTAGTGGTTTAAGACTAGATGCCGGGGAGCTGTTTTTT.

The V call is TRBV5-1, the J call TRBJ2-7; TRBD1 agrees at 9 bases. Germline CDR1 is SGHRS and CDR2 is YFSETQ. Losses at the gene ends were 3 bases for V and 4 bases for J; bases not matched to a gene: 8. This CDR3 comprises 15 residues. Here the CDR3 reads CASSSYRGQAYEQYF. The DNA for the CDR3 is TGCGCCAGCAGCTCCTACAGGGGGCAGGCGTACGAGCAGTACTTC. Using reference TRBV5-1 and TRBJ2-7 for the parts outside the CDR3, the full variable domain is KAGVTQTPRYLIKTRGQQVTLSCSPISGHRSVSWYQQTPGQGLQFLFEYFSETQRNKGNFPGRFSGRQFSNSRSEMNVSTLELGDSALYLCASSSYRGQAYEQYFGPGTRLTVT.

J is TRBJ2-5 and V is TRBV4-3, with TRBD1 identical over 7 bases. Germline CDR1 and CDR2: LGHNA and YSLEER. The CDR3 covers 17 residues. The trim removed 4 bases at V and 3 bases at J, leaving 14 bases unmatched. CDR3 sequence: CASSRTLPGQGEETQYF. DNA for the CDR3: TGCGCCAGCAGCCGCACTCTCCCCGGCCAGGGGGAAGAGACCCAGTACTTC.

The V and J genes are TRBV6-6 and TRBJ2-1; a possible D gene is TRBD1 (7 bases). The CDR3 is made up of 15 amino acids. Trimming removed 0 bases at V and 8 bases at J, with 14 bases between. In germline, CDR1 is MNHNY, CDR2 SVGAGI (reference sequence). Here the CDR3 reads CASSYSAQGGYEQFF. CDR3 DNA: TGTGCCAGCAGTTACTCAGCGCAGGGGGGATATGAGCAGTTCTTC.

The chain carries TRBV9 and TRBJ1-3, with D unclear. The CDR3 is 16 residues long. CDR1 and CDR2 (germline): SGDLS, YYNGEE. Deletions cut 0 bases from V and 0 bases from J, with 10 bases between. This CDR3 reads CASSVDPGLSGNTIYF. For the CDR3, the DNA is TGTGCCAGCAGCGTAGATCCAGGCCTCTCTGGAAACACCATATATTTT.

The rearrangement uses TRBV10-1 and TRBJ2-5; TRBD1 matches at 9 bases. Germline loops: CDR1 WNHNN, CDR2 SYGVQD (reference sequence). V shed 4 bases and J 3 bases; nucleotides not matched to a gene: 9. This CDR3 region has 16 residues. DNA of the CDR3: TGCGCCAGCAGTGCGAACAGGGGGCGAGGGGAAGAGACCCAGTACTTC. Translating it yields CASSANRGRGEETQYF.

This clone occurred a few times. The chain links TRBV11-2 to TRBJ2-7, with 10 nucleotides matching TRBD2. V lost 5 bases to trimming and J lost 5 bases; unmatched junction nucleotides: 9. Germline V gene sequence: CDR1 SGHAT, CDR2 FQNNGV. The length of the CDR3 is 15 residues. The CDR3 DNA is TGTGCCAGCAGCCTCTGGACTAGCGGCCAGAACGAGCAGTACTTC. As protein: CASSLWTSGQNEQYF.

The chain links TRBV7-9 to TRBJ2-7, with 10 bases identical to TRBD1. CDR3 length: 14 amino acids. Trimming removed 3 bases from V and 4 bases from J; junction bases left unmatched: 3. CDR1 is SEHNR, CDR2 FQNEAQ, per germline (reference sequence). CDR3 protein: CASSFPGQGYEQYF. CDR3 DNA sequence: TGTGCCAGCAGCTTTCCGGGACAGGGGTACGAGCAGTACTTC.

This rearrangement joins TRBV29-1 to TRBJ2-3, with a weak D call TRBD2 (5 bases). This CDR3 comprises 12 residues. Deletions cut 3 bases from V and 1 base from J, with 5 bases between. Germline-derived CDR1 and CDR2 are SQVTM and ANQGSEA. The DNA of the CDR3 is TGCAGCGTTGAGGAGGGCACAGATACGCAGTATTTT. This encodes CSVEEGTDTQYF.

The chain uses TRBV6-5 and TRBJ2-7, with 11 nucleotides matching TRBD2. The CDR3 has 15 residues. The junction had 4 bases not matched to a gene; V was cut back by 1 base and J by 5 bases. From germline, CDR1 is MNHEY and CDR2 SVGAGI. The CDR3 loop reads CASSYFVAGGHEQYF. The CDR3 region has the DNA TGTGCCAGCAGTTACTTCGTAGCGGGGGGGCACGAGCAGTACTTC.

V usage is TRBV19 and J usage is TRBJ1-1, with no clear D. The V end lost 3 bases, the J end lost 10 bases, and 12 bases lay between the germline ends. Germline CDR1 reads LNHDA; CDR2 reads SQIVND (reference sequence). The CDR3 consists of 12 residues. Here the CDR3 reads CASSIEREGAFF. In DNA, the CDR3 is TGTGCCAGTAGTATCGAGAGGGAGGGAGCTTTCTTT.

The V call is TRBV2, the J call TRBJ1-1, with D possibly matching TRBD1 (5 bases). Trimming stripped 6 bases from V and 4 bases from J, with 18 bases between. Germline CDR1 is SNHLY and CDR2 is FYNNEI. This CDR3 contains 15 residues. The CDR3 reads CASSQGVSGGTEAFF. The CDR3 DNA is TGTGCCAGCAGCCAAGGTGTGTCGGGGGGCACTGAAGCTTTCTTT.

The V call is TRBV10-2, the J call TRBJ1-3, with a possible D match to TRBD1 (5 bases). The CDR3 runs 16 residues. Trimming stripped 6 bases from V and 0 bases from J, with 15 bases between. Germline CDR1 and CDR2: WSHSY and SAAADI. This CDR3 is CASSQQAPSSGNTIYF. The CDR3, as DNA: TGCGCCAGCAGCCAACAGGCACCGAGCTCTGGAAACACCATATATTTT.

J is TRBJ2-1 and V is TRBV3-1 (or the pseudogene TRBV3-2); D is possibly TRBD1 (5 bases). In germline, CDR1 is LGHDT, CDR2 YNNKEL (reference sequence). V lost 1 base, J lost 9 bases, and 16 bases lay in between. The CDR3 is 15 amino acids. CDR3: CASSQAGSRGLEQFF. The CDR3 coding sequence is TGTGCCAGCAGCCAAGCCGGTTCTAGGGGCCTTGAGCAGTTCTTC.

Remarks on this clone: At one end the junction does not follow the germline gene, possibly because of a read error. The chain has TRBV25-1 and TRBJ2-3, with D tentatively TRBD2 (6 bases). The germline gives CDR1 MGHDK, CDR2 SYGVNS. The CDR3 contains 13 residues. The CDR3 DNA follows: TGTGCCAGCAGTGAATATACGGGACTTGGTCGGATTTTT. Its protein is CASSEYTGLGRIF.

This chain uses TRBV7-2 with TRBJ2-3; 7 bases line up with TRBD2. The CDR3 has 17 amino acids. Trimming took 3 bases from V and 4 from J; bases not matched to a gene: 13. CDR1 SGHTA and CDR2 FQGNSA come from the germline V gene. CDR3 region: CASSLGLLAGLADTQYF. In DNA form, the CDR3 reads TGTGCCAGCAGCTTGGGACTTTTAGCGGGCTTGGCAGATACGCAGTATTTT.

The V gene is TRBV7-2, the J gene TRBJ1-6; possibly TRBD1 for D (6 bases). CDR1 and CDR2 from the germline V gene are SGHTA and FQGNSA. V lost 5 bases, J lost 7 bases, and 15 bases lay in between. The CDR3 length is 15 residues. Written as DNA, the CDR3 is TGTGCCAGCAGCCAAGAGGACAGACACAATTCACCCCTCCACTTT. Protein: CASSQEDRHNSPLHF.